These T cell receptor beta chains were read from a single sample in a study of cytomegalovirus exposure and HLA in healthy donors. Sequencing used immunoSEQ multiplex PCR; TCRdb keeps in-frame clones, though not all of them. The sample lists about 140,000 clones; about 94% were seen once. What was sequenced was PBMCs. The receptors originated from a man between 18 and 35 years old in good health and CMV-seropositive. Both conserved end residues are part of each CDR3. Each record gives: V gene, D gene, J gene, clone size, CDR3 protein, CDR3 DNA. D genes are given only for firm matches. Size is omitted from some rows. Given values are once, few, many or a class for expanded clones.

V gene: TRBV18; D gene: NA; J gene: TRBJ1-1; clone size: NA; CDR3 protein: CASSPLYSGPTNTEAFF; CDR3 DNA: TGTGCCAGCTCACCACTGTACTCAGGCCCGACGAACACTGAAGCTTTCTTT
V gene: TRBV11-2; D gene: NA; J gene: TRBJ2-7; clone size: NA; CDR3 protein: CASSFIARFNYEQYF; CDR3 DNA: TGTGCCAGCAGCTTCATTGCGAGGTTCAACTACGAGCAGTACTTC
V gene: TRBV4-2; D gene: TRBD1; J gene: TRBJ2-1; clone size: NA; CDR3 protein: CASSRQGIQGDEQFF; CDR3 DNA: TGTGCCAGCAGTCGGCAGGGCATTCAGGGGGATGAGCAGTTCTTC
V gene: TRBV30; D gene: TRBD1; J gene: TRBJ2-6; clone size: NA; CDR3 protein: CACPTGGLISGANVLTF; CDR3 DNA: TGTGCCTGCCCGACAGGGGGGCTCATCTCTGGGGCCAACGTCCTGACTTTC
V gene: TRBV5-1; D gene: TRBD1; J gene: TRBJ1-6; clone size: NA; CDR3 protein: CASSSGEGQATNSPLHF; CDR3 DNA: TGCGCCAGCAGCTCAGGCGAGGGACAGGCTACTAATTCACCCCTCCACTTT
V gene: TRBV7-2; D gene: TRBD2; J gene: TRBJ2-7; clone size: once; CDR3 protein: CASSPGGSSYEQYF; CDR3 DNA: TGTGCCAGCAGCCCAGGCGGGAGTTCCTACGAGCAGTACTTC
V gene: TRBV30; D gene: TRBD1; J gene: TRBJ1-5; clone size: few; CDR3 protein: CAWSVGTGFQPQHF; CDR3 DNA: TGTGCCTGGAGTGTGGGGACAGGGTTCCAGCCCCAGCATTTT
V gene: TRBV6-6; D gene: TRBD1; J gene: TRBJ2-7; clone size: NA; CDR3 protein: CASSYGQGVREQYF; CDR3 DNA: TGTGCCAGCAGTTACGGCCAGGGGGTTCGGGAGCAGTACTTC
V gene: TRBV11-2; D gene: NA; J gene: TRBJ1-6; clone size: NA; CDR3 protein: CASSIVSRASPLHF; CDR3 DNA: TGTGCCAGCAGCATAGTGTCTAGAGCTTCACCCCTCCACTTT
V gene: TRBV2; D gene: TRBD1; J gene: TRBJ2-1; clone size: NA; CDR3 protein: CASSEARGDRFHNEQFF; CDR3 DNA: TGTGCCAGCAGTGAAGCGCGAGGGGACAGGTTCCACAATGAGCAGTTCTTC
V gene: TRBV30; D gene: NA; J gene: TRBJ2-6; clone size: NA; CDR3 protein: CAWALPGDVYGANVLTF; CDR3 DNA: TGTGCCTGGGCCCTACCGGGGGATGTGTACGGGGCCAACGTCCTGACTTTC
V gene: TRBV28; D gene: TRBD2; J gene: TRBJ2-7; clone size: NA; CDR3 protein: CASSWSGRSPYEQYF; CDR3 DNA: TGTGCCAGCAGTTGGAGCGGGAGGTCCCCCTACGAGCAGTACTTC
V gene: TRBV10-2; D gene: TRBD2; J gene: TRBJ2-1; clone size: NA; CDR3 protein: CASSAAGRANEQFF; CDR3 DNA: TGCGCCAGCAGTGCAGCGGGGAGGGCCAATGAGCAGTTCTTC
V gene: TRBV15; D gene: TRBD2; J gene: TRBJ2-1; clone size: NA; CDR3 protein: CATSRGASGASNEQFF; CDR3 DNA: TGTGCCACCAGCAGAGGGGCCAGCGGGGCGAGCAATGAGCAGTTCTTC
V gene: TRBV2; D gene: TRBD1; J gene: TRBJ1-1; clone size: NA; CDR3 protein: CASSDVDRGRTMNTEAFF; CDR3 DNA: TGTGCCAGCAGTGACGTGGACAGGGGGCGTACTATGAACACTGAAGCTTTCTTT
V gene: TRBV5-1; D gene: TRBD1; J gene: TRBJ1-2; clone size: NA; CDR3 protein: CASSYGQAGYTF; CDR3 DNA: TGCGCCAGCAGCTATGGACAGGCCGGCTACACCTTC
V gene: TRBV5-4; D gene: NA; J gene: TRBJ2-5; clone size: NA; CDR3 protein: CASSLEDSRGETQYF; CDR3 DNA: TGTGCCAGCAGCTTGGAAGACAGTAGAGGAGAGACCCAGTACTTC